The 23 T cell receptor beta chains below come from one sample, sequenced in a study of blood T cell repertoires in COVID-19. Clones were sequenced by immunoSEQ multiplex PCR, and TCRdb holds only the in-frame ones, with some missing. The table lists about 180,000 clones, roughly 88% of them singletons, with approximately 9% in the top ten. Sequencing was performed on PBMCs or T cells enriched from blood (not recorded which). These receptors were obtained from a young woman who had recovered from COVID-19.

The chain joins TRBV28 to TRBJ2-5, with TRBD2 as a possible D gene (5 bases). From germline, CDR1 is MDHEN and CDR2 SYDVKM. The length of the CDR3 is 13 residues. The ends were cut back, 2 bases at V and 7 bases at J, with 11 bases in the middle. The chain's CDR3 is CASSLTGSGTQYF. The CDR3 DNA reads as TGTGCCAGCAGTTTAACGGGATCGGGGACCCAGTACTTC.

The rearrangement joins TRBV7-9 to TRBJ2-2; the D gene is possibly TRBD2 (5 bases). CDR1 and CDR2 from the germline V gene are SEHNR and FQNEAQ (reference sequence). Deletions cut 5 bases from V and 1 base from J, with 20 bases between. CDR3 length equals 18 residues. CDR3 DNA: TGTGCCAGCAGCGACATAATTAAGGGCGGGCTGAACACCGGGGAGCTGTTTTTT. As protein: CASSDIIKGGLNTGELFF.

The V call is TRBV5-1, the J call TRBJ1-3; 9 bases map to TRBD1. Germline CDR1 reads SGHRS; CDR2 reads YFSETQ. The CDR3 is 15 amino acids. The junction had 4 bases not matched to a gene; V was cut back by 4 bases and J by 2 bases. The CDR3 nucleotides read TGCGCCAGCAGCGTGGACAGGGGACCTGGAAACACCATATATTTT. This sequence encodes CASSVDRGPGNTIYF. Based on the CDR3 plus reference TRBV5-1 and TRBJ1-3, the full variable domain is KAGVTQTPRYLIKTRGQQVTLSCSPISGHRSVSWYQQTPGQGLQFLFEYFSETQRNKGNFPGRFSGRQFSNSRSEMNVSTLELGDSALYLCASSVDRGPGNTIYFGEGSWLTVV.

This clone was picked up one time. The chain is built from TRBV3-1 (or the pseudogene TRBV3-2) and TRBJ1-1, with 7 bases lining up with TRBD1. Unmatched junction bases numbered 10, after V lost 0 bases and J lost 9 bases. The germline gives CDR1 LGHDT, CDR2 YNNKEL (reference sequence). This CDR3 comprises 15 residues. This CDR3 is CASSQDLGAQGQAFF. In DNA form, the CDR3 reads TGTGCCAGCAGCCAAGATCTGGGGGCACAGGGGCAAGCTTTCTTT.

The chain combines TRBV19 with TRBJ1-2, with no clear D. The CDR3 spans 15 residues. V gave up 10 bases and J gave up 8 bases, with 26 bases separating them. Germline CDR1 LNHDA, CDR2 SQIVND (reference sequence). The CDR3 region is CATSIPQAGSYGYTF. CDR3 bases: TGTGCCACCAGTATCCCCCAGGCCGGATCGTACGGCTACACCTTC.

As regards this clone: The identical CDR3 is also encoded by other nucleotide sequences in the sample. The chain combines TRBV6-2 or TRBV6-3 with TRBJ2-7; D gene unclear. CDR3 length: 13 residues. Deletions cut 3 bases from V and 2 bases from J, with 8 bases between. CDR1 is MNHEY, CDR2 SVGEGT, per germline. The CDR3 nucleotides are TGTGCCAGCAGTTATAGTGGTCCCTACGAGCAGTACTTC. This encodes CASSYSGPYEQYF.

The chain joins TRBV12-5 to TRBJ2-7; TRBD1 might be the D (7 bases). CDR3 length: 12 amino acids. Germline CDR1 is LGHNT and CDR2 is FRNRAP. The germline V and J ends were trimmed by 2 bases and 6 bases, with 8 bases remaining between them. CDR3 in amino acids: CASGLQGGEQYF. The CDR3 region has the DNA TGTGCTAGTGGTTTGCAGGGGGGCGAGCAGTACTTC.

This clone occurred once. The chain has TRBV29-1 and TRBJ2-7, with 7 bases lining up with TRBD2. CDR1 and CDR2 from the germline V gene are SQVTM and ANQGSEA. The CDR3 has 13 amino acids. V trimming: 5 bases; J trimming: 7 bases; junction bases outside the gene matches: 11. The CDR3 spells CSVNGAGVGEQYF. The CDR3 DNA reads TGCAGCGTTAACGGTGCGGGAGTGGGGGAGCAGTACTTC.

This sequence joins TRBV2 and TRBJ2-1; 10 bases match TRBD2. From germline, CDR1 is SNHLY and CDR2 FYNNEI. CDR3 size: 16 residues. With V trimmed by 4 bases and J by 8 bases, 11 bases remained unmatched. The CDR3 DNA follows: TGTGCCAGCAGTGCGGGTAGCGGGAGGAAACGGGATGAGCAGTTCTTC. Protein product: CASSAGSGRKRDEQFF. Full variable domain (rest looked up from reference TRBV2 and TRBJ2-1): EPEVTQTPSHQVTQMGQEVILRCVPISNHLYFYWYRQILGQKVEFLVSFYNNEISEKSEIFDDQFSVERPDGSNFTLKIRSTKLEDSAMYFCASSAGSGRKRDEQFFGPGTRLTVL.

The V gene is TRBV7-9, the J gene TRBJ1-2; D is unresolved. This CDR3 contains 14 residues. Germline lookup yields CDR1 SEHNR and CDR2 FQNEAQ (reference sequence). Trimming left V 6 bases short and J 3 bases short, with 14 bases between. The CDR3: CASRNLEPDYGYTF. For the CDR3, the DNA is TGTGCCAGCAGGAACCTCGAGCCCGACTATGGCTACACCTTC.

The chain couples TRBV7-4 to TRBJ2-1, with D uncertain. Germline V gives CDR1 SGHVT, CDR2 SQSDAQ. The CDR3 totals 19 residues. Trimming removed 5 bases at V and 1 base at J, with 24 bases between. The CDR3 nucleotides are TGTGCCAGCAGCCCCCTTTCTCTGGCCCTCCATCGTTCCTACAATGAGCAGTTCTTC. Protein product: CASSPLSLALHRSYNEQFF.

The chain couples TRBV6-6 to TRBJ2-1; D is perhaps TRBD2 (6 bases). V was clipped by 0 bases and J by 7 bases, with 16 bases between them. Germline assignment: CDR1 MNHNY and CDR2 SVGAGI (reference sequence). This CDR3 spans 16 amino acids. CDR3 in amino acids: CASSYSIQGGGNEQFF. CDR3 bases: TGTGCCAGCAGTTACTCGATTCAGGGTGGGGGGAATGAGCAGTTCTTC.

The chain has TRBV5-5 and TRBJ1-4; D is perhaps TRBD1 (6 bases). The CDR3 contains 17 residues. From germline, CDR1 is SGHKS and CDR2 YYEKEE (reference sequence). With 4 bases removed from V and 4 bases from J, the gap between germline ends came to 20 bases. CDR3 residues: CASSPETLQGSNEKLFF. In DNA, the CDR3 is TGTGCCAGCAGCCCCGAGACCCTACAGGGTAGTAATGAAAAACTGTTTTTT.

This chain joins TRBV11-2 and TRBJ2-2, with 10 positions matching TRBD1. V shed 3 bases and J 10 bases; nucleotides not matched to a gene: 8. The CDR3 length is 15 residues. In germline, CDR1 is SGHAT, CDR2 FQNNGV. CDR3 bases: TGTGCCAGCAGCTTCCGACAGGGGGCGTCGGTGGAGCTGTTTTTT. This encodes CASSFRQGASVELFF.

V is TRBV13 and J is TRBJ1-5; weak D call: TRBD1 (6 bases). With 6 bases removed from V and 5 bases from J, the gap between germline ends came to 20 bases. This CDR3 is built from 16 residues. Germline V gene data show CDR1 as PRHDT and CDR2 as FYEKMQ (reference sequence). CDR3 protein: CASSTFWQGCYQPQHF. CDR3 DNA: TGTGCCAGCAGTACCTTTTGGCAGGGGTGTTATCAGCCCCAGCATTTT.

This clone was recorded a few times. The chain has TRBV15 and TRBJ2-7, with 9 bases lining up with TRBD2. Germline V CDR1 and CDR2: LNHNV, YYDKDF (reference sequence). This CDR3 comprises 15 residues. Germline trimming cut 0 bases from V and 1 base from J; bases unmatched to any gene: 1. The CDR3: CATSREREGSYEQYF. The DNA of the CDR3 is TGTGCCACCAGCAGAGAGCGGGAGGGTTCCTACGAGCAGTACTTC.

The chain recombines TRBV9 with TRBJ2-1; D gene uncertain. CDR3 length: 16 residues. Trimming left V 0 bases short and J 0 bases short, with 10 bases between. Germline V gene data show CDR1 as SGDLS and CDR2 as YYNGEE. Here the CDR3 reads CASSVEGVSSYNEQFF. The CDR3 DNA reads TGTGCCAGCAGCGTAGAAGGAGTGAGCTCCTACAATGAGCAGTTCTTC.

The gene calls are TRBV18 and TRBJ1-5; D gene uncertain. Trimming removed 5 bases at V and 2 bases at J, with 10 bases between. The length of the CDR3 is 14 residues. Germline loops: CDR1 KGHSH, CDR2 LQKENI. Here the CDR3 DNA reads TGTGCCAGCTCAGATTTCGGGGGCAATCAGCCCCAGCATTTT. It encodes CASSDFGGNQPQHF.

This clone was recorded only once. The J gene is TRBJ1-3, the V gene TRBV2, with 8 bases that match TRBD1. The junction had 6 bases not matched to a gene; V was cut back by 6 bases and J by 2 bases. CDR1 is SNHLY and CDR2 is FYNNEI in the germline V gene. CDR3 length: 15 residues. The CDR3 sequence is CASRKTGEAGNTIYF. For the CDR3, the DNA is TGTGCCAGCAGGAAGACAGGGGAGGCTGGAAACACCATATATTTT.

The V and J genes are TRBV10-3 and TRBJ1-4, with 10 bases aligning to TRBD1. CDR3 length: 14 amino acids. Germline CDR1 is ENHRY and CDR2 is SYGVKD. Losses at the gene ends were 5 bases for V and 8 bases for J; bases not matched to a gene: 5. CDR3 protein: CAISSDRGEEKLFF. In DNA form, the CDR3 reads TGTGCCATCAGTTCGGACAGGGGGGAGGAAAAACTGTTTTTT.

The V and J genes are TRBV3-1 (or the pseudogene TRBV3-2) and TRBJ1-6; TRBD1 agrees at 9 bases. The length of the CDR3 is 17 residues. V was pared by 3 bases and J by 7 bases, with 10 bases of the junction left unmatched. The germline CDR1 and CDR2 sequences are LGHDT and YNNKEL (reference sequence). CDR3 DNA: TGTGCCAGCAGCCAGGGGAACCTGGGACAGGGAAATTCACCCCTCCACTTT. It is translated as CASSQGNLGQGNSPLHF.

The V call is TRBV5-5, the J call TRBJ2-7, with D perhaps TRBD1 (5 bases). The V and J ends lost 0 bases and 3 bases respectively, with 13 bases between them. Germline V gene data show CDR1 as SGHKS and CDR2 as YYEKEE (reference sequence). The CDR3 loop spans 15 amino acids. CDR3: CASSLEIRAFYEQYF. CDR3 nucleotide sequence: TGTGCCAGCAGCTTGGAAATCAGGGCTTTCTACGAGCAGTACTTC.

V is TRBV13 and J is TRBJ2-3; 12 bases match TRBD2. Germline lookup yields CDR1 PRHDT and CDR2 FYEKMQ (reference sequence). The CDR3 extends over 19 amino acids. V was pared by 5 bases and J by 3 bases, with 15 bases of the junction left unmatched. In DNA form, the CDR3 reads TGTGCCAGCAGCGCTAAAGTGGGACTAGCGGGTCGGAGTACAGATACGCAGTATTTT. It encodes CASSAKVGLAGRSTDTQYF.